These 17 T cell receptor beta chains were sequenced from one sample in a study of beta chain features in type 1 diabetes. Expressed TCRB transcripts were sequenced, since all the RNA that had been isolated was reverse transcribed. Generated by immunoSEQ multiplex PCR, the TCRdb table keeps only in-frame clones and is missing some. Of about 900,000 clones in the sample, about a sixth are singletons; the top ten hold around 0.02%. The sample consisted of naive CD4+ T cells from blood. The receptor source for this set is a young woman in good health.

CDR3 protein: CASSPRTGRNEQYF. The CDR3 DNA reads as TGTGCCAGCAGTCCCCGGACAGGGAGGAACGAGCAGTACTTC. The chain combines TRBV6-1 with TRBJ2-7; 8 bases are shared with TRBD1. Germline V gives CDR1 MNHNS, CDR2 SASEGT. The trim removed 5 bases at V and 5 bases at J, leaving 8 bases unmatched. The CDR3 is 14 residues long.

The chain recombines TRBV19 with TRBJ2-5; D may be TRBD2 (6 bases). Germline assignment: CDR1 LNHDA and CDR2 SQIVND (reference sequence). The CDR3 is 13 amino acids. V was clipped by 3 bases and J by 5 bases, with 10 bases between them. The CDR3 DNA sequence: TGTGCCAGTAGTATGTCGGGAGTGGAGACCCAGTACTTC. Translated, it gives CASSMSGVETQYF.

This chain joins TRBV18 and TRBJ2-7; D gene uncertain. Germline CDR1 KGHSH, CDR2 LQKENI. The CDR3 has 13 amino acids. Deletions cut 3 bases from V and 3 bases from J, with 9 bases between. CDR3 DNA sequence: TGTGCCAGCTCACCTGCGGCAGTCTACGAGCAGTACTTC. This encodes CASSPAAVYEQYF.

The CDR3 DNA sequence: TGTGCCAGCAGCTTATCTGGACTAGCTGAGCAGTTCTTC. Protein: CASSLSGLAEQFF. The gene calls are TRBV7-2 and TRBJ2-1; 8 nucleotides line up with TRBD2. V was clipped by 2 bases and J by 9 bases; unmatched bases: 3. The length of the CDR3 is 13 residues. CDR1 is SGHTA, CDR2 FQGNSA, per germline.

This clone was seen more than once but under ten times. V usage is TRBV7-2 and J usage is TRBJ1-2, with D maybe TRBD1 (5 bases). Germline CDR1 SGHTA, CDR2 FQGNSA. The CDR3 is 13 residues long. Trimming cost V 3 bases and J 5 bases, with 10 bases left between them. DNA of the CDR3: TGTGCCAGCAGCTTTGGCAGGGAATATGGCTACACCTTC. It is translated as CASSFGREYGYTF.

The rearrangement uses TRBV18 and TRBJ2-1; 8 nucleotides line up with TRBD1. The V gene's germline CDR1 is KGHSH and CDR2 LQKENI. Trimming took 4 bases from V and 8 from J; bases not matched to a gene: 4. The CDR3 spans 13 residues. DNA for the CDR3: TGTGCCAGCTCACAACAGGGGGGCGATGAGCAGTTCTTC. Residues: CASSQQGGDEQFF. The full variable domain, with the rest looked up from reference TRBV18 and TRBJ2-1, is NAGVMQNPRHLVRRRGQEARLRCSPMKGHSHVYWYRQLPEEGLKFMVYLQKENIIDESGMPKERFSAEFPKEGPSILRIQQVVRGDSAAYFCASSQQGGDEQFFGPGTRLTVL.

The genes are TRBV19 and TRBJ1-1; TRBD1 matches at 12 bases. The J segment lost 4 bases and the V segment lost 10 bases, leaving 10 bases of the junction unmatched. CDR1 is LNHDA and CDR2 is SQIVND in the germline V gene (reference sequence). This CDR3 comprises 15 residues. The CDR3 reads CAISRDRGLTTEAFF. The CDR3 DNA reads TGTGCCATTAGCCGGGACAGGGGGCTGACCACTGAAGCTTTCTTT.

The chain employs TRBV5-1 and TRBJ2-1; 9 nucleotides line up with TRBD2. This CDR3 contains 16 residues. The germline V gene has CDR1 SGHRS and CDR2 YFSETQ. V dropped 4 bases and J dropped 5; count of bases not matched to a gene: 10. The CDR3, as DNA: TGCGCCAGCAGCCCGGGTGGCGGGAGGGCACACAATGAGCAGTTCTTC. Translating gives CASSPGGGRAHNEQFF.

The gene calls are TRBV19 and TRBJ1-2; D might be TRBD1 (5 bases). V was clipped by 5 bases and J by 6 bases, with 10 bases between them. The CDR3 runs to 12 residues. Germline CDR1 and CDR2: LNHDA and SQIVND (reference sequence). Written as DNA, the CDR3 is TGTGCCAGTAGTTCAAGACAGAATGGCTACACCTTC. Translating it yields CASSSRQNGYTF. Full variable domain (remainder filled in from reference TRBV19 and TRBJ1-2): DGGITQSPKYLFRKEGQNVTLSCEQNLNHDAMYWYRQDPGQGLRLIYYSQIVNDFQKGDIAEGYSVSREKKESFPLTVTSAQKNPTAFYLCASSSRQNGYTFGSGTRLTVV.

The chain employs TRBV7-2 and TRBJ1-3; D remains unclear. Germline V lookup: CDR1 SGHTA, CDR2 FQGNSA. Trimming shortened V by 1 base and J by 1 base, and 8 bases separated the two germline ends. CDR3 length: 15 residues. Here the CDR3 reads CASSLGGSSGNTIYF. CDR3 DNA: TGTGCCAGCAGCTTAGGAGGGAGTTCTGGAAACACCATATATTTT.

Only a few counts were recorded for this clone. V and J are TRBV25-1 and TRBJ2-3; maybe TRBD2 (6 bases). CDR1 MGHDK and CDR2 SYGVNS come from the germline V gene. V was pared by 1 base and J by 4 bases, with 9 bases between. The CDR3 length is 14 residues. CDR3 sequence: CASSELGGSDTQYF. The CDR3 nucleotides are TGTGCCAGCAGTGAATTGGGAGGATCAGATACGCAGTATTTT.

Concerning this clone: This CDR3 is also generated by other DNA sequences in the sample. The chain employs TRBV28 and TRBJ2-7; D gene unclear. The germline CDR1 and CDR2 sequences are MDHEN and SYDVKM. V was pared by 2 bases and J by 2 bases, with 1 base between. CDR3 length: 11 residues. The CDR3 DNA reads as TGTGCCAGCAGTTTAGCCTACGAGCAGTACTTC. Residues: CASSLAYEQYF.

This clone was detected only a few times. The CDR3 DNA follows: TGCAGCGTTGCTAGGTGGGACACTGAAGCTTTCTTT. Protein: CSVARWDTEAFF. This chain uses TRBV29-1 with TRBJ1-1; D not certain. V gave up 4 bases and J gave up 3 bases, with 9 bases separating them. Germline CDR1 and CDR2: SQVTM and ANQGSEA. The CDR3 runs 12 residues.

The chain recombines TRBV19 with TRBJ2-1; 7 bases agree with TRBD2. V was clipped by 3 bases and J by 8 bases; unmatched bases: 4. Germline CDR1 reads LNHDA; CDR2 reads SQIVND (reference sequence). The CDR3 runs to 13 residues. As DNA, the CDR3 is TGTGCCAGTAGTATCCTGGGGGGGTATGAGCAGTTCTTC. This codes for CASSILGGYEQFF.

V is TRBV4-3 and J is TRBJ2-7; 7 bases align to TRBD2. V trimming: 11 bases; J trimming: 6 bases; junction bases outside the gene matches: 16. Germline CDR1 LGHNA, CDR2 YSLEER. The CDR3 sequence is 14 residues long. CDR3: CASHRVGGPGEQYF. The CDR3 coding sequence is TGCGCCTCCCACCGGGTGGGAGGGCCCGGCGAGCAGTACTTC.

This clone occurred a few times. The genes are TRBV7-2 and TRBJ2-1, with D possibly being TRBD2 (5 bases). Trimming stripped 2 bases from V and 15 bases from J, with 14 bases between. The length of the CDR3 is 12 residues. Germline values: CDR1 SGHTA, CDR2 FQGNSA. CDR3 DNA: TGTGCCAGCAGCTTACTCTGGGAGTCTACGTTCTTC. Residues: CASSLLWESTFF.

V and J are TRBV7-3 and TRBJ2-3; 7 bases align to TRBD2. V trimming: 8 bases; J trimming: 3 bases; junction bases outside the gene matches: 11. The CDR3 runs 15 residues. Looked up from germline, CDR1 is SGHTA and CDR2 is FQGTGA. CDR3 nucleotide sequence: TGTGCCAGCGCCTTTGCGGGAGCCGGGACAGATACGCAGTATTTT. The encoded protein is CASAFAGAGTDTQYF.